This TCR beta chain was profiled in a study of shared clonotypes between healthy human individuals. Clones were sequenced by immunoSEQ multiplex PCR, and TCRdb holds only the in-frame ones, with some missing. The table has approximately 1.9 million clones, approximately 92% seen once; the top ten hold roughly 1.7%. As defined, naive CD8 cells were CD45RO-negative and positively selected for CCR7, with terminally differentiated effector memory CD45RA+ cells excluded. Germline lookup yields CDR1 SGHAT and CDR2 FQNNGV. The CDR3 has 14 residues. V lost 3 bases and J lost 0, with 8 bases in between. Input material: naive CD8+ T cells from PBMCs. The sequence was obtained from a man younger than 35 in good health. Some clones in this sample may be carry-over from other donors' samples. The rearrangement uses TRBV11-2 and TRBJ2-5; D is undetermined. CDR3 in amino acids: CASSFTRYQETQYF. DNA for the CDR3: TGTGCCAGCAGCTTTACACGGTACCAAGAGACCCAGTACTTC.